This TCR beta chain was identified in a study of blood T cell repertoires in COVID-19 (dated by TCRdb to 2019 to 2021). At the level of the whole study: Collaborator samples came from the United States, Italy and Spain and covered acute and convalescent phases of COVID-19. The prospective study material was composed of cDNA or gDNA derived from T cells, B-cell-depleted T cells, or PBMCs. The dataset comprised deeply sampled blood TCRbeta repertoires from subjects exposed to, actively infected with, or recovered from COVID-19. The repertoires were released in a freely available public database intended as a resource for research on the immune response to SARS-CoV-2. Samples were obtained from the ongoing ImmuneRACE study (first 160 participants) and from over 1,000 subjects provided by 6 global collaborators. The sample metadata nearly always contained a de-identified subject ID, COVID-19 status, age in years and sex. HLA class I and class II types, where available, came from metadata supplied by the sample provider rather than from assay-based typing.

Results the study describes overall, beyond this receptor: How much clinical and demographic metadata was included differed by source and by participant, and the metadata was provided uncurated.

TCRbeta CDR3 regions were amplified from genomic DNA using the immunoSEQ Assay, a bias-controlled multiplex PCR. As for the original processing: The number of nucleated cells in each sample was estimated from the amplification of reference gene primers within the assay. To quantify the absolute abundance of each unique TCRbeta CDR3 rearrangement, sequence reads were collapsed and filtered. Productive Simpson clonality was computed per sample as the square root of Simpson's diversity index over productive rearrangements. TCRdb limited this immuneACCESS table to in-frame rearrangements with V and J called. A share of clones is missing; checked studies link under half to unresolved V genes, and the rest is unexplained. From that table come the V and J calls and clone size; the DNA was used to work out D and trimming. The sample table shows about 130,000 clones, and 70% to 90% are seen once. The ten largest account for 2.3% of the sample.

Enrolling through a virtual design, the prospective study's participants ranged in age from about 18 to 100 years and lived across around 25 United States geographic areas. In the prospective study, cohorts were assigned on the basis of participant-reported clinical history obtained from a screening survey and a study questionnaire. For ImmuneRACE Cohort 3, a participant was defined as recovered based on two consecutive negative NP/OP PCR tests, clearance by a healthcare professional, or resolution of symptoms. Mobile phlebotomists in the prospective study collected whole blood, serum and a nasopharyngeal or oropharyngeal swab from every participant. Prospective study participants could optionally give additional blood draws and questionnaires over a roughly two-month period. Before DNA extraction, blood samples from the prospective study were shipped at room temperature or frozen. CDR1 and CDR2, per the germline V gene (reference sequence), are SGHNT and YYREEE. Inclusive of the bounding cysteine and phenylalanine, the CDR3 is 15 residues long. Only the CDR3 region is kept as DNA, spanning 45 bases read in frame from base 1. The junction carries 13 bases between V and J, which are trimmed by 1 base and 2 bases respectively.

Concerning this clone: Its antigen is still unknown. No base qualities exist here, and no much larger clone lies one base off it.

The TCR comes from a woman aged 50 to 60 who had recovered from COVID-19. The rearrangement joined TRBV5-4 to TRBJ2-7, with no confident D gene call. Sequencing was carried out using PBMCs or T cells enriched from blood (not recorded which). CDR3 protein: CASSLLLGRTYEQYF. The base sequence is TGTGCCAGCAGCTTGTTGTTAGGCAGGACCTACGAGCAGTACTTC.